This TCR beta chain was identified in a study of T cells in tuberculosis (dated 2018 in TCRdb). As for the study more broadly: In the study, CD1B tetramers and high-throughput TCR immunosequencing were combined to characterize T cells specific for the mycobacterial lipid antigen glucose monomycolate (GMM).

Findings and caveats that apply to the study as a whole: T cells that bind the CD1B-GMM tetramer with low affinity may not have been captured by the stringent sort gate.

In the case of this clone: Per-base quality was not reported, and no clone a single base away is much larger than it.

PBMC were thawed, rested overnight, stained with a GMM-loaded CD1B tetramer, a Live/Dead dye and anti-CD3, and then sorted on a FACS Aria II. C32 glucose monomycolate purified from Rhodococcus equi was loaded onto CD1B tetramers. Before cryopreservation, the PBMC used for tetramer sorting had been depleted of CD14-expressing monocytes for a separate study. From each donor, approximately 100,000 tetramer-negative cells were sorted and analyzed together with the tetramer-positive cells. GMM-loaded CD1B tetramers were used to sort antigen-specific T cells from a handful of healthy South African adults. Taken from cysteine to phenylalanine, the CDR3 has 15 residues. The retained sequence is limited to the CDR3, 45 bases, with the frame set at the first base. V is cut by 5 bases and J by 1 base, and the space between the germline ends is 12 bases. CDR1 and CDR2 were assigned from the germline V gene (reference sequence) as MNHNY and SVGAGI.

TCR-alpha and TCR-beta chains were sequenced unpaired, so chain pairing information was not available. TCR libraries were generated with the immunoSEQ multiplex PCR assay, using TCR-beta and/or TCR-alpha/delta assays for each sample. Amplified TCR libraries were sequenced on the Illumina high-throughput platform. Regarding the original processing steps: Clustering and dimensionality reduction relied on pairwise TCRdist distances among GMM-specific receptors from T cells that were either sorted ex vivo or expanded in vitro. Sequence motifs defined by gene usage and CDR3 content were tested for enrichment in tetramer-positive versus tetramer-negative populations. TCRdb re-hosts the immuneACCESS table, in-frame sequences only. Its copies lack some clones; in the studies checked, an unresolved V gene accounts for under half of them, and the cause for the rest is not known. V and J calls and clone size are those listed in that table; D and trimming were worked out from the DNA. The sample table shows tens of thousands of clones, and approximately 91% are seen once. Clones ranked in the top ten supply 1.5% to 2% of the sample.

The sequencing sample was made of CD1b-GMM tetramer-negative cells sorted from PBMCs. Read against the paper, the sample's cell subset or site label means: T cells not binding CD1B-GMM tetramer, sorted from same donor. This clonotype was obtained from an adult woman with latent tuberculosis. This chain joins TRBV6-6 to TRBJ1-5; D gene: possibly TRBD1, on 5 matching bases. The CDR3 has the sequence CASSQRGISNQPQHF. The nucleotide sequence reads TGTGCCAGCAGTCAAAGGGGCATCAGCAATCAGCCCCAGCATTTT.